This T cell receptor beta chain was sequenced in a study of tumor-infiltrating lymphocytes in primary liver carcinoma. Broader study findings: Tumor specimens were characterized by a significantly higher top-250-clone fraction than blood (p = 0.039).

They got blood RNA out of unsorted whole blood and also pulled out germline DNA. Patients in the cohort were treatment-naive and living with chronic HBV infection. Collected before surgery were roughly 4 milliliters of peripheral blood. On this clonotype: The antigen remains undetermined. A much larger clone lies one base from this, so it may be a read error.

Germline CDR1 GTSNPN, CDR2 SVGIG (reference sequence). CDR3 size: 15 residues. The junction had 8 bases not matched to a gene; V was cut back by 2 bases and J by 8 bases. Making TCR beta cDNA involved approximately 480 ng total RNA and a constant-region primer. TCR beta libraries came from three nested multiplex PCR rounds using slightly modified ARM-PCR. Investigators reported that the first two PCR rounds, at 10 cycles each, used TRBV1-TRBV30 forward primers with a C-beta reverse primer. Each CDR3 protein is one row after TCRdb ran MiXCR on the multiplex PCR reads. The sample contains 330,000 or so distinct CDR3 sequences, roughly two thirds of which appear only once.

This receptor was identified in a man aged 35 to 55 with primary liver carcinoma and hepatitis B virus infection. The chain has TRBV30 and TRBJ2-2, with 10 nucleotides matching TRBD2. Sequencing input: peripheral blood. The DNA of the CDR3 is TGTGCCTGGAGTTCCTGGTCTAGCGGGAGAGGGGAGCTGTTTTTT. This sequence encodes CAWSSWSSGRGELFF. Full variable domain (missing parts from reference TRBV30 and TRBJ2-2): SQTIHQWPATLVQPVGSPLSLECTVEGTSNPNLYWYRQAAGRGLQLLFYSVGIGQISSEVPQNLSASRPQDRQFILSSKKLLLSDSGFYLCAWSSWSSGRGELFFGEGSRLTVL.